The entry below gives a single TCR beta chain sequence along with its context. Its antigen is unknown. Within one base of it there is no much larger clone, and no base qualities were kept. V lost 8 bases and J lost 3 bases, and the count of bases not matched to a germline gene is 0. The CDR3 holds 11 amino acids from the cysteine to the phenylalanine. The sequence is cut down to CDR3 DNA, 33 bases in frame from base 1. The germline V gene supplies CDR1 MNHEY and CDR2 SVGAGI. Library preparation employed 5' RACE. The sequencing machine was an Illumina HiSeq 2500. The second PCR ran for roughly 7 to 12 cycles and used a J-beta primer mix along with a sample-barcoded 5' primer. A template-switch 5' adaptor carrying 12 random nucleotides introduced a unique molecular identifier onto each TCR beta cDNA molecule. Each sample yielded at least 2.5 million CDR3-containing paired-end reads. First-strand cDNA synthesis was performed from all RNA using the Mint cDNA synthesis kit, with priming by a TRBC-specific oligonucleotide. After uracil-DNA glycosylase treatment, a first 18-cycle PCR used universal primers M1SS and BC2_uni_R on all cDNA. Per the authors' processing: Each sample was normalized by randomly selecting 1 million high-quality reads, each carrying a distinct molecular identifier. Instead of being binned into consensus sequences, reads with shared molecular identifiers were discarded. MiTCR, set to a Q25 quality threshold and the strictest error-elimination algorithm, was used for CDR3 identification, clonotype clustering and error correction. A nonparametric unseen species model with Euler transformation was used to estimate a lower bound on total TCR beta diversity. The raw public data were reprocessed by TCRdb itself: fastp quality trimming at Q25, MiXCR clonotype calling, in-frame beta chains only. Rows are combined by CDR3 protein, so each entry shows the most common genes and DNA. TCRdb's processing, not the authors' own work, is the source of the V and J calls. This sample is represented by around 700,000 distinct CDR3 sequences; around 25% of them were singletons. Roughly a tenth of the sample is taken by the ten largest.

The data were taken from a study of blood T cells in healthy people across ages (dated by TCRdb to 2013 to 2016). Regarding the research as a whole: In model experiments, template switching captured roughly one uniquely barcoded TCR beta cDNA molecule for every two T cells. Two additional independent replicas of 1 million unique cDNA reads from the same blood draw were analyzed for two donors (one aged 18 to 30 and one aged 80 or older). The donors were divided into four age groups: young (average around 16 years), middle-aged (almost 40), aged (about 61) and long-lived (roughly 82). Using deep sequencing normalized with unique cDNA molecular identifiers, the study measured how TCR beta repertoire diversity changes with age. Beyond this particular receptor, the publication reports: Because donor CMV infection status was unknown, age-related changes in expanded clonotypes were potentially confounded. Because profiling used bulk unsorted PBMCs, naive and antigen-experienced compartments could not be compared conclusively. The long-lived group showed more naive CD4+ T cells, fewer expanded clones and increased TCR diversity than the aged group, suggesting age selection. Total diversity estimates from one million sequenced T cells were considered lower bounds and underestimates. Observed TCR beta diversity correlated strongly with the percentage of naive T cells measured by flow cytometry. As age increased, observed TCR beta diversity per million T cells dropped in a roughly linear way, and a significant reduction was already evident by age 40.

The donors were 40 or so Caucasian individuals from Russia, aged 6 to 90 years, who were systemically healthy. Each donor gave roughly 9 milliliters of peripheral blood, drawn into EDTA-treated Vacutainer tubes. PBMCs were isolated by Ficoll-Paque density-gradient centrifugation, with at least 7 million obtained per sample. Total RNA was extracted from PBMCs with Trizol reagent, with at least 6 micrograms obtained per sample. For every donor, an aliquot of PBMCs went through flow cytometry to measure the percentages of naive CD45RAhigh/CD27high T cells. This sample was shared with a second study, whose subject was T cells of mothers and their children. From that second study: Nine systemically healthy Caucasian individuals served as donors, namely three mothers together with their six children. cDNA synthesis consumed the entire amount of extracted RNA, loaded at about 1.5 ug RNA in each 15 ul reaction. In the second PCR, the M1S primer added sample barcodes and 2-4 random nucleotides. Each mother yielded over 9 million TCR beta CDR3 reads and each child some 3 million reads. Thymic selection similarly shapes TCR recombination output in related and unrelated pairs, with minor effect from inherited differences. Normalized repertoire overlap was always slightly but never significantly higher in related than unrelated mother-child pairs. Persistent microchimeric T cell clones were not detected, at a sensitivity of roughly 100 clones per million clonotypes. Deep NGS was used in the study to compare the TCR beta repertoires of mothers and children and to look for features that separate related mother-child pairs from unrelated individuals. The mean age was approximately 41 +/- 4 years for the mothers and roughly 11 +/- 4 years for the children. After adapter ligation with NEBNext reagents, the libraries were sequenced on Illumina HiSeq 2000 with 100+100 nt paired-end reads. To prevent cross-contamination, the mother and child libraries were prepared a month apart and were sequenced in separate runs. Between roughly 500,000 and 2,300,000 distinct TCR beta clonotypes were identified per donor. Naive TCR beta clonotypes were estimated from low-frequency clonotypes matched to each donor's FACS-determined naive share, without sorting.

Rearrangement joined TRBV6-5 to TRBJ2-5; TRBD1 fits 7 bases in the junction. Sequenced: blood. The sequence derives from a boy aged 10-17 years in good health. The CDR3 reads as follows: CASGTEETQYF. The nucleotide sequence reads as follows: TGTGCCAGCGGGACAGAAGAGACCCAGTACTTC.